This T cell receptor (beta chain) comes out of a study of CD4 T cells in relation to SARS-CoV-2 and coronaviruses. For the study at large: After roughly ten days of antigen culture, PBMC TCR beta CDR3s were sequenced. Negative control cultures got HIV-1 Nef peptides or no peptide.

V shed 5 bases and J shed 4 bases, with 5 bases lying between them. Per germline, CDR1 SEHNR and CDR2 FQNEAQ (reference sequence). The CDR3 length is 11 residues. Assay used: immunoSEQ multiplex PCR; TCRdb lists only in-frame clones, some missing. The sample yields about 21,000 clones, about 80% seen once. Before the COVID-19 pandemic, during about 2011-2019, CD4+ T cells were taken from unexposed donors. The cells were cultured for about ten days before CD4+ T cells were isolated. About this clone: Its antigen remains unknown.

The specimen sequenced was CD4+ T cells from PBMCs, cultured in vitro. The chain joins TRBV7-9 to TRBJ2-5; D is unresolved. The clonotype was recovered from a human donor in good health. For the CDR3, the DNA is TGTGCCAGCAGCCCCACAGAGACCCAGTACTTC. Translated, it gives CASSPTETQYF.